The clone carrying this T cell receptor (beta chain) was counted at least ten times. No antigen is known for it. The sample comes from a study of T cells in Graves' hyperthyroidism and ophthalmopathy. Initially, at the first diagnosis of hyperthyroidism and before any ophthalmopathy symptoms, blood was sampled. Authors of the study amplified TCR beta CDR3 regions from RNA transcripts. The HTBI primer set served for first-round RT-PCR of the TCR CDR3. MiXCR, applied by TCRdb to the multiplex PCR reads, yields one record per CDR3 protein. Among 370,000 or so distinct CDR3 sequences listed, less than 15% were seen once. General study findings and limits: Most expanded thyroid clonotypes above 0.001 recurred in blood.

This CDR3 is 13 amino acids long. V was trimmed by 5 bases and J by 3 bases, leaving 10 bases between them. Looked up from germline, CDR1 is MNHNS and CDR2 is SASEGT. Specimen: blood. This TCR was sampled from a man aged 25 to 40 with Graves' hyperthyroidism that later progressed to Graves' ophthalmopathy. This rearrangement joins TRBV6-1 to TRBJ1-1; tentative D call: TRBD1 (6 bases). The CDR3 DNA follows: TGTGCCAGCAGTAAAAGGGGGGACACTGAAGCTTTCTTT. Its translation: CASSKRGDTEAFF.